This is a list of T cell receptor beta chains from one sample in a study of cytomegalovirus exposure and HLA in healthy donors. Method: immunoSEQ multiplex PCR; TCRdb's copy keeps in-frame clones and lacks some. Altogether about 94,000 clones are present, over 65% being singletons, with the ten largest covering roughly 3.9%. The specimen sequenced was PBMCs. Every receptor here comes from a man aged 25-45 years in good health and CMV-seronegative. Each CDR3 is given with its conserved first and last residue. D genes are given only for firm matches. The size entry is marked missing in some rows and otherwise reads once, few, many or a size class.

CDR3	D	V	size
CASSLGSEAFF	.	TRBV7-8	few
CASSLGGGSDNEQFF	TRBD2	TRBV7-9	.
CASSLGGVQRGNTIYF	.	TRBV28	few
CASFEGANNEQFF	TRBD1	TRBV28	once
CASSPGPGNTEAFF	.	TRBV7-3	.
CASSQEESSGTYNEQFF	TRBD2	TRBV4-2	few
CASSDGNNYEQYF	.	TRBV2	.
CASRWGGETGELFF	TRBD2	TRBV19	.
CASSNPRVMNTEAFF	.	TRBV19	once
CASSHPGISYEQYF	.	TRBV4-1	.
CASSSGQGVYGYTF	TRBD1	TRBV6-5	.
CASSWRPNYEQYF	.	TRBV27	once
CASSEAGATRNTGELFF	.	TRBV6-1	.
CASIDRGYSGNTIYF	TRBD1	TRBV7-2	.
CASSLGAGNTIYF	.	TRBV18	.